This is a list of T cell receptor beta chains from one sample in a study of shared clonotypes between healthy human individuals. The protocol was immunoSEQ multiplex PCR, while the TCRdb copy is restricted to in-frame clones and leaves out a portion. The table shows millions of clones, with less than 95% occurring only once. Sample: naive CD8+ T cells sorted from blood. Receptor source: a young man in good health. CDR3s include the opening cysteine and the closing phenylalanine or tryptophan. D genes are given only for firm matches. Clone size appears in some rows only: once, few, many, or a class for an expanded clone.

D: .
V: TRBV29-1
J: TRBJ2-7
size: .
DNA: TGCAGCGTTCAGACTGGGCTCTACGAGCAGTACTTC
CDR3: CSVQTGLYEQYF

D: .
V: TRBV11-3
J: TRBJ2-2
size: .
DNA: TGTGCCAGCAGCCCCCTGGGGAACACCGGGGAGCTGTTTTTT
CDR3: CASSPLGNTGELFF

D: TRBD1
V: TRBV4-1
J: TRBJ1-1
size: once
DNA: TGCGCCAGCAGCGAACGGACAGGGCAGAGCACTGAAGCTTTCTTT
CDR3: CASSERTGQSTEAFF

D: .
V: TRBV29-1
J: TRBJ2-1
size: .
DNA: TGCAGCGTGGCCGGGACCAAAAATAACAATGAGCAGTTCTTC
CDR3: CSVAGTKNNNEQFF

D: .
V: TRBV12-5
J: TRBJ2-7
size: .
DNA: TGTGCTAGTGGTTTGCAGGTTCTCGGCCTGGAGGAGCAGTACTTC
CDR3: CASGLQVLGLEEQYF

D: .
V: TRBV18
J: TRBJ2-7
size: .
DNA: TGTGCCAGCTCACCAGGCCAGACCTCCTACGAGCAGTACTTC
CDR3: CASSPGQTSYEQYF

D: TRBD2
V: TRBV27
J: TRBJ2-2
size: .
DNA: TGTGCCAGCAGTTTAGGCGGGAGGGCATACTGGGAGCTGTTTTTT
CDR3: CASSLGGRAYWELFF

D: .
V: TRBV27
J: TRBJ2-7
size: few
DNA: TGTGCCAGCAGTTTCCGGGACGGACCTTCCTACGAGCAGTACTTC
CDR3: CASSFRDGPSYEQYF

D: .
V: TRBV10-1
J: TRBJ2-7
size: .
DNA: TGCGCCAGCAGTCCTGGCCGGGGCCGGGACGGGTACTACGAGCAGTACTTC
CDR3: CASSPGRGRDGYYEQYF

D: TRBD1
V: TRBV7-9
J: TRBJ1-2
size: .
DNA: TGTGCCAGCAGCTTAACAGGGGACTATGGCTACACCTTC
CDR3: CASSLTGDYGYTF

D: .
V: TRBV2
J: TRBJ2-7
size: .
DNA: TGTGCCAGCAGCCAAGATGGTACATCGGGCTACGAGCAGTACTTC
CDR3: CASSQDGTSGYEQYF

D: TRBD1
V: TRBV5-6
J: TRBJ1-2
size: once
DNA: TGTGCCAGCAGCTACAGGGGGCTGAACTATGGCTACACCTTC
CDR3: CASSYRGLNYGYTF

D: TRBD2
V: TRBV2
J: TRBJ2-1
size: .
DNA: TGTGCCAGCGAACTAGCGGGAGGGTCCAATGAGCAGTTCTTC
CDR3: CASELAGGSNEQFF

D: .
V: TRBV15
J: TRBJ1-2
size: .
DNA: TGTGCCACCAGCAGAGAAGCCCCGGCGTCTAGCTATGGCTACACCTTC
CDR3: CATSREAPASSYGYTF

D: .
V: TRBV10-3
J: TRBJ1-5
size: .
DNA: TGTGCCATCAGTGTGGAGGGAGGTCAGCCCCAGCATTTT
CDR3: CAISVEGGQPQHF

D: .
V: TRBV27
J: TRBJ2-7
size: .
DNA: TGTGCCACCCGAGACAGCTCCTACGAGCAGTACTTC
CDR3: CATRDSSYEQYF

D: .
V: TRBV6-7
J: TRBJ1-5
size: .
DNA: TGTGCCAGCAGCCATGAGGGGGAGGGAAATCAGCCCCAGCATTTT
CDR3: CASSHEGEGNQPQHF